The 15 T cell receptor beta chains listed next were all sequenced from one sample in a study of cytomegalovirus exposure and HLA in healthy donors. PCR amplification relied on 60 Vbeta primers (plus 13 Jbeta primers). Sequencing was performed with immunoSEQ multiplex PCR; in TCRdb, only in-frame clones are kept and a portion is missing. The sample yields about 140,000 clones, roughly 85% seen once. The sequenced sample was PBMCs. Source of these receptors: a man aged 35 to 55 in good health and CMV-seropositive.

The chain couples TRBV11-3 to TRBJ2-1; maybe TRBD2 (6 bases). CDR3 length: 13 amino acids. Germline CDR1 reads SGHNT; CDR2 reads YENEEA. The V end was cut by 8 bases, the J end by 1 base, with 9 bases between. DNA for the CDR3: TGTGCCAGCGGGAGGCCGTCCTACAATGAGCAGTTCTTC. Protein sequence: CASGRPSYNEQFF.

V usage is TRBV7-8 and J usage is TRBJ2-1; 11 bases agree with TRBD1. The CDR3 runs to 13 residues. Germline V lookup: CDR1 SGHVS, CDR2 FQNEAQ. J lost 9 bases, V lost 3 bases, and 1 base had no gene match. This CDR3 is CASSFGTGGEQFF. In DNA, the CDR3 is TGTGCCAGCAGCTTCGGGACAGGGGGTGAGCAGTTCTTC.

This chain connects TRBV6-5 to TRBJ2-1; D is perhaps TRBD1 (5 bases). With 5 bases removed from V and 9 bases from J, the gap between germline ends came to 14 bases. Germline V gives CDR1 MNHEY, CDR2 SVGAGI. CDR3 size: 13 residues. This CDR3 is CASSRTLLREQFF. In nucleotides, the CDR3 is TGTGCCAGCAGTCGGACACTATTACGTGAGCAGTTCTTC.

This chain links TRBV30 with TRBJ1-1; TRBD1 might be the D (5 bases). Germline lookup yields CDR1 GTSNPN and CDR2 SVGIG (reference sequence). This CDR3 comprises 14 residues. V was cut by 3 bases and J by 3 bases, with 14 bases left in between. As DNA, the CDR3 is TGTGCCTGGAGGATCTACGGGGGGGACACTGAAGCTTTCTTT. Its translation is CAWRIYGGDTEAFF.

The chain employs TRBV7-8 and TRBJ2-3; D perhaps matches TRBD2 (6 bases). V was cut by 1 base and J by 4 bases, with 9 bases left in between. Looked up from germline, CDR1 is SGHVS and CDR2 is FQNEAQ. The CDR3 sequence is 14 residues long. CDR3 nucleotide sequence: TGTGCCAGCAGCTTAGGGTGGGACTCAGATACGCAGTATTTT. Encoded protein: CASSLGWDSDTQYF. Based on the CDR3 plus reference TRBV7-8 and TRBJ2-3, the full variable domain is GAGVSQSPRYKVAKRGQDVALRCDPISGHVSLFWYQQALGQGPEFLTYFQNEAQLDKSGLPSDRFFAERPEGSVSTLKIQRTQQEDSAVYLCASSLGWDSDTQYFGPGTRLTVL.

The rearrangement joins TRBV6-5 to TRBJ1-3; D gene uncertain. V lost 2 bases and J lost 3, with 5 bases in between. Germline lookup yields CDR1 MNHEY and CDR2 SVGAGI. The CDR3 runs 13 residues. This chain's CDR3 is CASSYLFGNTIYF. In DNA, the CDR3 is TGTGCCAGCAGTTACCTTTTTGGAAACACCATATATTTT.

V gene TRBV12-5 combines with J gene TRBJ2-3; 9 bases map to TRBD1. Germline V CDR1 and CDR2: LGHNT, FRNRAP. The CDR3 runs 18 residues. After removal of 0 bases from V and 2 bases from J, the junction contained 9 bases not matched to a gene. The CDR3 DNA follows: TGTGCTAGTGGTTTGGTGGCACCGGGACAGGGAGTCACAGATACGCAGTATTTT. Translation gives CASGLVAPGQGVTDTQYF.

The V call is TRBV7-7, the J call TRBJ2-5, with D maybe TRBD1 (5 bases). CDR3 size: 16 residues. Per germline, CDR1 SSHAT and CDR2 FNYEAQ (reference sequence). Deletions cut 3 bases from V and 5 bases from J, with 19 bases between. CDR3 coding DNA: TGTGCCAGCAGCTTTGATCTAACGAGAGCAGGGGAGACCCAGTACTTC. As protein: CASSFDLTRAGETQYF.

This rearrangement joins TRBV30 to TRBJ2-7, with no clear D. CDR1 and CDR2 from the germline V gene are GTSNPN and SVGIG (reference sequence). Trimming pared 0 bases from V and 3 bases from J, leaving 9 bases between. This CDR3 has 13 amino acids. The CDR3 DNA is TGTGCCTGGAGTGTGGGCAGTTACTACGAGCAGTACTTC. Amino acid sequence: CAWSVGSYYEQYF. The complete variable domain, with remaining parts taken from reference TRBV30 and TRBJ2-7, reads SQTIHQWPATLVQPVGSPLSLECTVEGTSNPNLYWYRQAAGRGLQLLFYSVGIGQISSEVPQNLSASRPQDRQFILSSKKLLLSDSGFYLCAWSVGSYYEQYFGPGTRLTVT.

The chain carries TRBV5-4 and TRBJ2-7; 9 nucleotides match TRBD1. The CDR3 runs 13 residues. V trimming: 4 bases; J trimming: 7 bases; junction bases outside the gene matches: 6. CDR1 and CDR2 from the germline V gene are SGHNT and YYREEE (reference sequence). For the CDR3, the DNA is TGTGCCAGCAGCAAACAGGGGGCGGGAGAGCAGTACTTC. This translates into CASSKQGAGEQYF.

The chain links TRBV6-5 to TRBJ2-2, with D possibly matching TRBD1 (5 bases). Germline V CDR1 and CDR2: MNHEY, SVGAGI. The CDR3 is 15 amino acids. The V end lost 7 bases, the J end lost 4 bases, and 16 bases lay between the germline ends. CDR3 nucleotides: TGTGCCAGCAAGGTATTTGGGGCCATCACCGGGGAGCTGTTTTTT. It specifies CASKVFGAITGELFF.

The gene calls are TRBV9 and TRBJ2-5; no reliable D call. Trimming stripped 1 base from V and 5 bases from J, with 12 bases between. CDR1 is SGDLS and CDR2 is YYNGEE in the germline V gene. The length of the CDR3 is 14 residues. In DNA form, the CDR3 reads TGTGCCAGCAGCGTATTTGGTCAACTTGAGACCCAGTACTTC. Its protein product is CASSVFGQLETQYF. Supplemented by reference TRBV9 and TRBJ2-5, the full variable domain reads DSGVTQTPKHLITATGQRVTLRCSPRSGDLSVYWYQQSLDQGLQFLIQYYNGEERAKGNILERFSAQQFPDLHSELNLSSLELGDSALYFCASSVFGQLETQYFGPGTRLLVL.

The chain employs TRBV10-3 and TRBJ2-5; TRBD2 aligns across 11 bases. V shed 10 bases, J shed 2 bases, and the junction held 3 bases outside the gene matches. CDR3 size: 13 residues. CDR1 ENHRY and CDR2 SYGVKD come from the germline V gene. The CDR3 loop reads CATLAGGQETQYF. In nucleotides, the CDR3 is TGTGCCACTTTAGCGGGAGGGCAAGAGACCCAGTACTTC.

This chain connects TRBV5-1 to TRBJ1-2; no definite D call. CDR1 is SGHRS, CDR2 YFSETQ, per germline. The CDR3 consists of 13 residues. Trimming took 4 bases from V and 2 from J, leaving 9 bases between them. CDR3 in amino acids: CASSPGGNYGYTF. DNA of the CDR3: TGCGCCAGCAGCCCGGGAGGGAACTATGGCTACACCTTC. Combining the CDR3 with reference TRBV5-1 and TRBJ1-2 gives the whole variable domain KAGVTQTPRYLIKTRGQQVTLSCSPISGHRSVSWYQQTPGQGLQFLFEYFSETQRNKGNFPGRFSGRQFSNSRSEMNVSTLELGDSALYLCASSPGGNYGYTFGSGTRLTVV.

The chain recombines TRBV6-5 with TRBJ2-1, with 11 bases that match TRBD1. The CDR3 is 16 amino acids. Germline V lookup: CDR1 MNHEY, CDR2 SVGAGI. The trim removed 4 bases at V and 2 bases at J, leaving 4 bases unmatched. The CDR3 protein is CASSFVDRGPYNEQFF. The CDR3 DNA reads TGTGCCAGCAGTTTCGTGGACAGGGGGCCCTACAATGAGCAGTTCTTC.